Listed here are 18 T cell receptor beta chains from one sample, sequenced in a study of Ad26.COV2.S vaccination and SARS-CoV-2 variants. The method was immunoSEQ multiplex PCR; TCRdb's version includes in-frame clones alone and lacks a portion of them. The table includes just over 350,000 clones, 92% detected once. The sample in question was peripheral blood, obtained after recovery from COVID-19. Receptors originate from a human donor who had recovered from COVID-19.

CDR3 amino acids: CASSSGTSGGETQYF. The CDR3 DNA is TGCGCCAGCAGCTCCGGGACTAGCGGGGGAGAGACCCAGTACTTC. The chain carries TRBV5-1 and TRBJ2-5, with 14 bases identical to TRBD2. Germline CDR1 reads SGHRS; CDR2 reads YFSETQ. The CDR3 spans 15 residues. J lost 4 bases, V lost 3 bases, and 2 bases had no gene match.

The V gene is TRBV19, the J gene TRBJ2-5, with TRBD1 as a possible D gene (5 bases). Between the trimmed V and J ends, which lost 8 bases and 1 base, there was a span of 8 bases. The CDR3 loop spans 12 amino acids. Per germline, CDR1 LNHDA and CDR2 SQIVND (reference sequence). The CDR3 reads CASGQGQETQYF. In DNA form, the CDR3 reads TGTGCCAGTGGCCAGGGCCAAGAGACCCAGTACTTC.

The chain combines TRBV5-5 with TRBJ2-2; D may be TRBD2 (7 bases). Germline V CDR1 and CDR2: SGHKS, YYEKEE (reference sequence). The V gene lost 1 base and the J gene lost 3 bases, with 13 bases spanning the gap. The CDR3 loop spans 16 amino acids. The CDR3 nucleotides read TGTGCCAGCAGCTTGACGGGGGGCACGTACACCGGGGAGCTGTTTTTT. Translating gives CASSLTGGTYTGELFF.

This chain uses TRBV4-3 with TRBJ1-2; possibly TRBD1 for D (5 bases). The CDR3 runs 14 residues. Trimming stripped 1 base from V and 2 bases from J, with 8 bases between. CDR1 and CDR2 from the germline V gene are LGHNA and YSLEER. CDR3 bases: TGCGCCAGCAGCCAAGTGGGACGAAACTATGGCTACACCTTC. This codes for CASSQVGRNYGYTF.

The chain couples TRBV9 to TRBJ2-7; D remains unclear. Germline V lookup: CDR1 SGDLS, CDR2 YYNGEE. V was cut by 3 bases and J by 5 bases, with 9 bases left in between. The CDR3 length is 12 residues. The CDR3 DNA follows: TGTGCCAGCAGCGATGCATCCGACGAGCAGTACTTC. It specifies CASSDASDEQYF.

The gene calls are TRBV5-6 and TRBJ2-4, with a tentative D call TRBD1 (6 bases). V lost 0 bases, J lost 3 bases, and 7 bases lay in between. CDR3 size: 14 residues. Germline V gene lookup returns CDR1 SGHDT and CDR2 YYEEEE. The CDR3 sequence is CASSLEGGKNIQYF. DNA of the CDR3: TGTGCCAGCAGCTTGGAAGGGGGCAAAAACATTCAGTACTTC.

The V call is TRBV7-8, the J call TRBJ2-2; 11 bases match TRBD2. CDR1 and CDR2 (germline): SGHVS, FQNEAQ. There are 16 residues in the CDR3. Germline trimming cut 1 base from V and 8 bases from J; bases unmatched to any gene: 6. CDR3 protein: CASSLGGTSGPGELFF. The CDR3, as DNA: TGTGCCAGCAGCTTAGGGGGGACTAGCGGACCGGGGGAGCTGTTTTTT.

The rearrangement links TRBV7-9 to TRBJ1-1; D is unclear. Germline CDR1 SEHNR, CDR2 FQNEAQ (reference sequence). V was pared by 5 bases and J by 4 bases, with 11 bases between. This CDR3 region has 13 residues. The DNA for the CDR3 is TGTGCCAGCAGCGAGGTGCGGAGCACTGAAGCTTTCTTT. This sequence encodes CASSEVRSTEAFF. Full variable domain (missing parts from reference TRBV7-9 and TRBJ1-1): DTGVSQNPRHKITKRGQNVTFRCDPISEHNRLYWYRQTLGQGPEFLTYFQNEAQLEKSRLLSDRFSAERPKGSFSTLEIQRTEQGDSAMYLCASSEVRSTEAFFGQGTRLTVV.

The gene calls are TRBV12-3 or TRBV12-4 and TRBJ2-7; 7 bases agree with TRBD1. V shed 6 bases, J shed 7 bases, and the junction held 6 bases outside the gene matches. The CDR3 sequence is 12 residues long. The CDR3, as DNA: TGTGCCAGCAGCTCAGGGGGTAGGGAGCAGTACTTC. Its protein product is CASSSGGREQYF.

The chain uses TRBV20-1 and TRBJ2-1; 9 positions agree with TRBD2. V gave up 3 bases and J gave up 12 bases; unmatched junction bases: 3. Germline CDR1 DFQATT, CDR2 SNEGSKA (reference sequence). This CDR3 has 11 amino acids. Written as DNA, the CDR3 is TGCAGTGCTAGGCAACTAGCGGGGCAGTTCTTC. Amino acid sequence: CSARQLAGQFF.

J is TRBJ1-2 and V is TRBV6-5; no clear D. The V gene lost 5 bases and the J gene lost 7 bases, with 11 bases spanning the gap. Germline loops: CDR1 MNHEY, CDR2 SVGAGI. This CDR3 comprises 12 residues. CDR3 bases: TGTGCCAGCAGTCCTACGGAGGCTGGCTACACCTTC. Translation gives CASSPTEAGYTF.

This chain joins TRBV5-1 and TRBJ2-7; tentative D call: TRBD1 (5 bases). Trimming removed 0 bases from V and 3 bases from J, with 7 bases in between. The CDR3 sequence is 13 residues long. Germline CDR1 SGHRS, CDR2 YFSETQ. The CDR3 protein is CASSLVQGYEQYF. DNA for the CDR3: TGCGCCAGCAGCTTGGTTCAGGGCTACGAGCAGTACTTC.

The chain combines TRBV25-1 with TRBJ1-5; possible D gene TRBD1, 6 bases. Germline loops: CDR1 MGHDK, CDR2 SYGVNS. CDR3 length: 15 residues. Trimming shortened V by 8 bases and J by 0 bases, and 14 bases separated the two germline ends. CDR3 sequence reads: CASGQGPYSNQPQHF. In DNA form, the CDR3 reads TGTGCCAGCGGTCAGGGGCCCTATAGCAATCAGCCCCAGCATTTT.

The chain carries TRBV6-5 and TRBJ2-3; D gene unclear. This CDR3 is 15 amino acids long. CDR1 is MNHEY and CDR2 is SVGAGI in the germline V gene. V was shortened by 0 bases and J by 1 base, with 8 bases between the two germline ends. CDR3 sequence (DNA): TGTGCCAGCAGTTACTCCACAAGCCGCACAGATACGCAGTATTTT. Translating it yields CASSYSTSRTDTQYF.

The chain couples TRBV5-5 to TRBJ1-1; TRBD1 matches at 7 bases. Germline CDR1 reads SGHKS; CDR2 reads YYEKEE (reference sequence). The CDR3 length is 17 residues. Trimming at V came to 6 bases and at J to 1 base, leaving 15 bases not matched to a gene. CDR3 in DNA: TGTGCCAGCACCTGGGGGGGGGACAGCTCTTCGAACACTGAAGCTTTCTTT. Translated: CASTWGGDSSSNTEAFF.

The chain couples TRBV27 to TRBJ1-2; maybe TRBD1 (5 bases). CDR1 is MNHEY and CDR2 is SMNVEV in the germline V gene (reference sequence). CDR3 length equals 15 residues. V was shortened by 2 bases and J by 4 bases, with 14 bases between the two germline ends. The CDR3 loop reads CASSLEGTSIYGYTF. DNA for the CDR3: TGTGCCAGCAGTTTAGAGGGGACGTCGATCTATGGCTACACCTTC.

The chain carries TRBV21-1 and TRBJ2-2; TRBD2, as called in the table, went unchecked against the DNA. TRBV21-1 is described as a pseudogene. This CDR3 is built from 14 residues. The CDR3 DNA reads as TGTGCCAGCCCGGCCGGGGTTAGACACCGGGAGCTGTTTTTT. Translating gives CASPAGVRHRELFF.

Written as DNA, the CDR3 is TGTGCCATCGGACAGGAACTCACAGATACGCAGTATTTT. Its translation is CAIGQELTDTQYF. This chain connects TRBV10-3 to TRBJ2-3; TRBD1 matches 7 bases. Germline values: CDR1 ENHRY, CDR2 SYGVKD. CDR3 length: 13 residues. V gave up 8 bases and J gave up 2 bases; unmatched junction bases: 4.